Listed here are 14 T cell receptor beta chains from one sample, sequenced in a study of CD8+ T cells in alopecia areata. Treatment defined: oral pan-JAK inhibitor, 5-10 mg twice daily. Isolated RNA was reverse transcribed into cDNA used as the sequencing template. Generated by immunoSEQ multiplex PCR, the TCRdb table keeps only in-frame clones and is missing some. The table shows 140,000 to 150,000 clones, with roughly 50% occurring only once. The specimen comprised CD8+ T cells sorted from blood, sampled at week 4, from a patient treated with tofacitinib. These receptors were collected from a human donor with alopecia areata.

CDR3 sequence reads: CSAAGETQYF. Written as DNA, the CDR3 is TGCAGTGCAGCCGGGGAGACCCAGTACTTC. The chain employs TRBV20-1 and TRBJ2-5; D gene uncertain. Germline CDR1 and CDR2: DFQATT and SNEGSKA (reference sequence). V was trimmed by 6 bases and J by 5 bases, leaving 7 bases between them. This CDR3 has 10 residues.

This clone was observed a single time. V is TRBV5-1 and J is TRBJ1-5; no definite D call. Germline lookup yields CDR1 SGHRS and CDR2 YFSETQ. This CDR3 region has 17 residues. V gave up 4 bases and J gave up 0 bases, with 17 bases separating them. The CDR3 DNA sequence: TGCGCCAGCAGCCCGGACCCCGTGGGGTATAGCAATCAGCCCCAGCATTTT. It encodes CASSPDPVGYSNQPQHF.

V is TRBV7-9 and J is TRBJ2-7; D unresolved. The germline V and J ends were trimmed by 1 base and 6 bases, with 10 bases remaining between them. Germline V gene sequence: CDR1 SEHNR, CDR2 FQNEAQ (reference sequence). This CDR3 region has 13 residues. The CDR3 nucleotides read TGTGCCAGCAGCTTAGGGGCAGTCTCCGAGCAGTACTTC. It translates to CASSLGAVSEQYF.

In nucleotides, the CDR3 is TGTGCCAGCAGTTTAGTAGCAACCGCAGATACGCAGTATTTT. This translates into CASSLVATADTQYF. The gene calls are TRBV27 and TRBJ2-3; D uncertain. Trimming stripped 2 bases from V and 4 bases from J, with 10 bases between. The germline gives CDR1 MNHEY, CDR2 SMNVEV (reference sequence). The CDR3 has 14 amino acids.

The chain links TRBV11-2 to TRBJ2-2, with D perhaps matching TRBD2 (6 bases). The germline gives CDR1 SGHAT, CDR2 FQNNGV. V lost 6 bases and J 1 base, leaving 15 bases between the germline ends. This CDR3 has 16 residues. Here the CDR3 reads CASRPLANVNTGELFF. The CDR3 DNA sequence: TGTGCCAGCAGACCCCTAGCGAACGTGAACACCGGGGAGCTGTTTTTT.

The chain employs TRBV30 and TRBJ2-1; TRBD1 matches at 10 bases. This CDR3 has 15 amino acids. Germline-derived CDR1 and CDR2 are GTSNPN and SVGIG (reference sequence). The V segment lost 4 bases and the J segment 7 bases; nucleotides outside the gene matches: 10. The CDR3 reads CAWTTGTGETNEQFF. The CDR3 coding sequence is TGTGCCTGGACTACCGGGACAGGGGAGACAAATGAGCAGTTCTTC.

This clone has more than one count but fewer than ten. CDR3 nucleotides: TGCGCCAGCAGCCAATACCCCGGGACAGGTTTGCACAATGAGCAGTTCTTC. It translates to CASSQYPGTGLHNEQFF. The genes are TRBV4-3 and TRBJ2-1; 8 nucleotides align to TRBD1. The V and J ends lost 2 bases and 5 bases, in that order; junction bases with no gene match: 11. This CDR3 spans 17 amino acids. The V gene's germline CDR1 is LGHNA and CDR2 YSLEER.

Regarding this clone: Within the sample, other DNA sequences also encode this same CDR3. CDR3 DNA: TGTGCCAGCAGTGCCGGCGAGCAGTACTTC. It encodes CASSAGEQYF. The chain links TRBV2 to TRBJ2-7; D unclear. The CDR3 length is 10 residues. Per germline, CDR1 SNHLY and CDR2 FYNNEI. The V and J ends lost 4 bases and 6 bases respectively, with 4 bases between them.

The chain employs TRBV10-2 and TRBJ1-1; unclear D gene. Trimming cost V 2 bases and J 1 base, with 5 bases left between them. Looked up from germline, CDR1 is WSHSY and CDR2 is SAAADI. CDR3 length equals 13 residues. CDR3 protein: CASSESPNTEAFF. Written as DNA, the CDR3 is TGCGCCAGCAGTGAGAGTCCGAACACTGAAGCTTTCTTT.

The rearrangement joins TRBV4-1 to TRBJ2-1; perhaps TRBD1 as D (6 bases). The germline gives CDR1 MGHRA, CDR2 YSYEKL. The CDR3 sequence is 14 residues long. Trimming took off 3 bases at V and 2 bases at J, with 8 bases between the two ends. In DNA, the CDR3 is TGCGCCAGCAGCCATTCAGGGGCCTACAATGAGCAGTTCTTC. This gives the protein CASSHSGAYNEQFF.

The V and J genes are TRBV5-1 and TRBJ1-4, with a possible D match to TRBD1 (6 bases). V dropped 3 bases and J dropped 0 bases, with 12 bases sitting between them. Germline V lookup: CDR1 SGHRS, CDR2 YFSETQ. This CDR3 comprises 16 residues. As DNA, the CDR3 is TGCGCCAGCAGCTCCGGGACAACGGCAACTAATGAAAAACTGTTTTTT. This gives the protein CASSSGTTATNEKLFF. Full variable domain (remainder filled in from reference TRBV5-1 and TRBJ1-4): KAGVTQTPRYLIKTRGQQVTLSCSPISGHRSVSWYQQTPGQGLQFLFEYFSETQRNKGNFPGRFSGRQFSNSRSEMNVSTLELGDSALYLCASSSGTTATNEKLFFGSGTQLSVL.

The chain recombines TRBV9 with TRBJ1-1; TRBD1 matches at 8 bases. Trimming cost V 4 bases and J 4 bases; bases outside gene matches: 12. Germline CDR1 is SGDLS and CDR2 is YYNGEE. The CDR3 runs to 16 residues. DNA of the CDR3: TGTGCCAGCAGCCCGTTGACAGGGGCTGCGAGCACTGAAGCTTTCTTT. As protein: CASSPLTGAASTEAFF.

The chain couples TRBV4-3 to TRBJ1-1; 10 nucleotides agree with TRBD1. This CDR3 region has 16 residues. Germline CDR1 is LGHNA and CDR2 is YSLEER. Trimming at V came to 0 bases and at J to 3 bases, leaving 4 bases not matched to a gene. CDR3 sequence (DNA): TGCGCCAGCAGCCAAGACGGGGACAGGGGACACACTGAAGCTTTCTTT. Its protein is CASSQDGDRGHTEAFF.

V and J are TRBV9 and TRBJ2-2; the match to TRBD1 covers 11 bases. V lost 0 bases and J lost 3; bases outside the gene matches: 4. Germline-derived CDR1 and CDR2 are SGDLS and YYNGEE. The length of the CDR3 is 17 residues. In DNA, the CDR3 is TGTGCCAGCAGCGTAGAAAGGGGACAGGGGGACACCGGGGAGCTGTTTTTT. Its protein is CASSVERGQGDTGELFF.